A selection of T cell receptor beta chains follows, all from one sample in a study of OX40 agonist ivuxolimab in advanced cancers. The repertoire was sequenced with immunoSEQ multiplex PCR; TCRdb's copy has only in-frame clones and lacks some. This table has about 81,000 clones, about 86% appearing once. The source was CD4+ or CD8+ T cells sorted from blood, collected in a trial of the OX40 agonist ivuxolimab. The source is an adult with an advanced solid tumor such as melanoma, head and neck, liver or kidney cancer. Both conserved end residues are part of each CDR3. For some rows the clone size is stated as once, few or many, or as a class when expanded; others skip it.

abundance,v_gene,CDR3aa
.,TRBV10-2,CASSGQDYGYTF
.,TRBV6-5,CASSYTGGSGANVLTF
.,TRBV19,CASRGGETQYF
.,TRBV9,CASSVGLSNQPQHF
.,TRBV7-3,CASTRDRGHSGNTIYF
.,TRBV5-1,CASSHGATNTEAFF
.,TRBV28,CASRKQGALTQPQHF
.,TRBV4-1,CASSQDTGLQETQYF
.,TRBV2,CASSYRDLSYGYTF
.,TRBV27,CASSGQGQETQYF
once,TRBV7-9,CASSLEPEAFF
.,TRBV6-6,CASSLTPNEQFF
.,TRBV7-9,CASTILRGDSPLHF
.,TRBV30,CAWGTRATEAFF
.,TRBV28,CASSLMPQGTVLWPQYF
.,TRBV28,CASILGARAFF
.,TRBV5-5,CASTLGNSYEQYF
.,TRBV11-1,CASSFGEGTSPLHF
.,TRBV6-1,CASQTLGGSIYEQYF
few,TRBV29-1,CSVAEGGNYGYTF
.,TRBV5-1,CASSFDPQGSLNEQFF
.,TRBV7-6,CASSSKLNNEQFF
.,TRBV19,CASSIQDSGNTIYF
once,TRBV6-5,CASSYSGGSTDTQYF
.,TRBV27,CASSLWRQGPSGNTIYF
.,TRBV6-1,CASSRTSGSGETQYF
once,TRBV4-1,CASSWGGQGGNQPQHF
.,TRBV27,CASSSSAGWTEAFF
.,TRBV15,CATSRGLAGKYEQYF